This TCR beta chain emerged from a study of blood T cell repertoires in COVID-19. Across the whole study: The study drew acute and convalescent COVID-19 samples from the United States, Italy and Spain. T cells, B-cell-depleted T cells, or PBMCs provided the cDNA or gDNA that served as material.

Followed longitudinally, the Seattle patients had been enrolled during active infection. Study processing details: Counts of nucleated cells, estimated from reference gene primer amplification, were obtained. Repertoires were generated with immunoSEQ multiplex PCR, while TCRdb's copy carries only in-frame clones and drops some. Clone size and the V and J calls come from that table; the DNA yielded D and trimming. The sample carries fewer than 200,000 clones, approximately 92% recorded once. V was cut by 5 bases and J by 1 base, with 14 bases left in between. This CDR3 region has 15 residues. Germline V gives CDR1 SEHNR, CDR2 FQNEAQ (reference sequence).

What was sequenced was peripheral blood. The chain uses TRBV7-9 and TRBJ2-5, with D tentatively TRBD2 (5 bases). This clonotype was sampled from a man aged 25 to 45 with COVID-19, enrolled during active disease. Here the CDR3 reads CASSTLGKGQETQYF. In DNA, the CDR3 is TGTGCCAGCAGCACCCTCGGGAAAGGCCAAGAGACCCAGTACTTC.